This entry is about one TCR beta chain. The antigen is not known. Sorted T cells were CFSE-labeled and cultured roughly five days with allogeneic regulatory or mature dendritic cells at 1:10. This specimen belongs to a study of regulatory dendritic cells for organ transplantation. Clones were sequenced by immunoSEQ multiplex PCR, and TCRdb holds only the in-frame ones, with some missing. Of approximately 9,300 clones in the sample, about three fifths were seen once. Study-wide results and limits: The authors noted considerable between-person heterogeneity in alloreactive memory CD8+ cells.

There are 16 residues in the CDR3. Losses at the gene ends were 2 bases for V and 1 base for J; bases not matched to a gene: 5. Germline CDR1 is SGHRS and CDR2 is YFSETQ. The sequenced sample consisted of naive CD4+ T cells from blood cultured with dendritic cells. Subset in this sample: CD45RA+ naive T cells. The chain employs TRBV5-1 and TRBJ2-3; the match to TRBD2 covers 9 bases. The clonotype comes from a human donor in good health. CDR3 amino acids: CASSLASSGGTDTQYF. The CDR3 nucleotides read TGCGCCAGCAGCTTAGCATCTAGCGGGGGCACAGATACGCAGTATTTT.